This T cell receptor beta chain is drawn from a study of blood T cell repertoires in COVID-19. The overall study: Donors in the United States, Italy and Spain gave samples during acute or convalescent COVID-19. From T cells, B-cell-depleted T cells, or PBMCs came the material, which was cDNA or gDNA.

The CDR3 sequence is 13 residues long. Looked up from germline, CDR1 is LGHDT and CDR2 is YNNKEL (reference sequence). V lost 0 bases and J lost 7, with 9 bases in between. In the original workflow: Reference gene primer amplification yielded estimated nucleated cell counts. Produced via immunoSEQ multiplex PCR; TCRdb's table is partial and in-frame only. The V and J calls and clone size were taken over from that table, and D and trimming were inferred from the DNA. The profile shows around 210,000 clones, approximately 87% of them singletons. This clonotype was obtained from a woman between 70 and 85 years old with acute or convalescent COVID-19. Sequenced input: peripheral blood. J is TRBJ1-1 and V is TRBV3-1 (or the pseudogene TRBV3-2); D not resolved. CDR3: CASSQDSRGEAFF. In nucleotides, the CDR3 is TGTGCCAGCAGCCAAGACTCGCGAGGTGAAGCTTTCTTT.